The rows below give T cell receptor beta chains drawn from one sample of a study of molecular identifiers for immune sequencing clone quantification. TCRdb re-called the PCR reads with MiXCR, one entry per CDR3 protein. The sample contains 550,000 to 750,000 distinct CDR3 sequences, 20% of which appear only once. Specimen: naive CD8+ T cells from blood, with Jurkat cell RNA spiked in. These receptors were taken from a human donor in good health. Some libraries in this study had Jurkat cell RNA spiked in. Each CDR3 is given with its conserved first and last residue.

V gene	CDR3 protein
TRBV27	CASSLYGGQETQYF
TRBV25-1	CASRQKSNSPLHF
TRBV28	CASSTYRVGTEAFF
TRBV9	CASSKTSGGNYCNEQFF
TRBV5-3	CATMASSYNEQFF
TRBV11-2	CASSLSSGALSNQPQHF
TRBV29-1	CSVAGGLAGASETQYF
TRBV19	CASSIGDRGINEQFF
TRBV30	CAWSEDTGELFF
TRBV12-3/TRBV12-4	CASSLSRDGSNSPLHF
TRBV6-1	CASRATGFSNQPQHF
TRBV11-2	CASSLGTDLSYEQYF
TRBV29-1	CSVEDQGGYEQYF
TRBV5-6	CASSLKYRTDPFDYEQYF
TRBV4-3	CASSQDSPLGYNEQFF